These T cell receptor beta chains were read from a single sample in a study of monozygotic twins with inflammatory bowel disease. TCRdb reprocessed the 5' RACE reads and stores each CDR3 protein as one record, lacking DNA. The sample has roughly 150,000 distinct CDR3 sequences, and its top ten clones hold 0.95% to 1.5%. The material sequenced was blood. Receptors were obtained from a human donor with ulcerative colitis or Crohn's disease, or a healthy co-twin of an affected twin (not recorded which). CDR3s include the opening cysteine and the closing phenylalanine or tryptophan. Each record gives: V gene, J gene, CDR3 protein.

V gene: TRBV11-3
J gene: TRBJ2-1
CDR3 protein: CASSLYGTGRANEQFF

V gene: TRBV11-3
J gene: TRBJ2-3
CDR3 protein: CASSQSGTSTDTQYF

V gene: TRBV7-8
J gene: TRBJ2-1
CDR3 protein: CASSSLPGTSGSSYNEQFF

V gene: TRBV4-3
J gene: TRBJ2-1
CDR3 protein: CASSQAGNNEQFF

V gene: TRBV5-1
J gene: TRBJ2-1
CDR3 protein: CASSLRTSGSYEQFF

V gene: TRBV27
J gene: TRBJ2-7
CDR3 protein: CASRRQGVTYEQYF

V gene: TRBV20-1
J gene: TRBJ1-1
CDR3 protein: CSAREAAWGTEAFF

V gene: TRBV5-1
J gene: TRBJ1-1
CDR3 protein: CASSLEGSNTEAFF

V gene: TRBV29-1
J gene: TRBJ2-7
CDR3 protein: CSVMDAYYEQYF

V gene: TRBV18
J gene: TRBJ2-5
CDR3 protein: CASSPPAGGETQYF

V gene: TRBV2
J gene: TRBJ2-6
CDR3 protein: CASSEGSSGANVLTF

V gene: TRBV9
J gene: TRBJ1-3
CDR3 protein: CASSPRSFSGNTIYF

V gene: TRBV10-3
J gene: TRBJ2-1
CDR3 protein: CAISDGLGGDEQFF

V gene: TRBV11-2
J gene: TRBJ2-7
CDR3 protein: CASSFRRAVTPTEQYF

V gene: TRBV29-1
J gene: TRBJ1-1
CDR3 protein: CSAATEIDTEAFF

V gene: TRBV19
J gene: TRBJ2-1
CDR3 protein: CASSSLLGTRDEQFF

V gene: TRBV5-6
J gene: TRBJ1-1
CDR3 protein: CASSLEAGGRTEAFF

V gene: TRBV6-6
J gene: TRBJ1-5
CDR3 protein: CASRKSSNQPQHF

V gene: TRBV20-1
J gene: TRBJ2-5
CDR3 protein: CSAKASVYSYQETQYF

V gene: TRBV27
J gene: TRBJ2-1
CDR3 protein: CASSPSGRYNEQFF

V gene: TRBV29-1
J gene: TRBJ1-2
CDR3 protein: CSVDKGQAGYTF

V gene: TRBV5-1
J gene: TRBJ2-7
CDR3 protein: CASSLLQGIGYEQYF

V gene: TRBV5-1
J gene: TRBJ2-3
CDR3 protein: CASRRTGRTDTQYF

V gene: TRBV6-4
J gene: TRBJ1-2
CDR3 protein: CASRDRNYGYTF

V gene: TRBV19
J gene: TRBJ2-1
CDR3 protein: CASRHGQGEAGEQFF